One T cell receptor beta chain is described in this entry. Per the study methods: Quantification of nucleated cells was approximated via reference gene primer amplification. Some clones are missing from TCRdb's copy, which holds only in-frame ones; the method was immunoSEQ multiplex PCR. That table gives V, J and clone size, and the DNA gave D and trimming. Of some 130,000 clones in the sample, approximately 82% are singletons; the top ten hold approximately 11%. The data are from a study of blood T cell repertoires in COVID-19. Study context: Researchers got acute and convalescent COVID-19 samples from the United States, Italy and Spain. PBMCs, B-cell-depleted T cells, or T cells provided the cDNA or gDNA that made up the material.

Germline CDR1 and CDR2: SGDLS and YYNGEE. Trimming at V came to 4 bases and at J to 2 bases, leaving 6 bases not matched to a gene. This CDR3 has 15 residues. Sequencing input: peripheral blood. The chain carries TRBV9 and TRBJ2-3, with 8 bases matching TRBD1. The TCR originated in a man in his 60s who had recovered from COVID-19. The CDR3 DNA is TGTGCCAGCAGCCCCGGGACAGGAACCACAGATACGCAGTATTTT. Its protein product is CASSPGTGTTDTQYF. The variable domain in full, completed from reference TRBV9 and TRBJ2-3, reads DSGVTQTPKHLITATGQRVTLRCSPRSGDLSVYWYQQSLDQGLQFLIQYYNGEERAKGNILERFSAQQFPDLHSELNLSSLELGDSALYFCASSPGTGTTDTQYFGPGTRLTVL.